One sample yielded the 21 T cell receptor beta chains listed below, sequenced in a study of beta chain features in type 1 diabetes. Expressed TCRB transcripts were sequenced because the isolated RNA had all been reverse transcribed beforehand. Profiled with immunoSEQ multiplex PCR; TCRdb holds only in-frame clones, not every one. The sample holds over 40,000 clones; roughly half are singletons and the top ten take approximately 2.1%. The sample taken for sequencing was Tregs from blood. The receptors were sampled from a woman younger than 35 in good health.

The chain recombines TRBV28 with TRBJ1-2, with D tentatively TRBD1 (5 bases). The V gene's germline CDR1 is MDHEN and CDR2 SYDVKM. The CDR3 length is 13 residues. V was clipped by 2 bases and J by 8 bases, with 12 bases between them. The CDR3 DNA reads TGTGCCAGCAGTTTAGGGCAGGGCGGCGGCTACACCTTC. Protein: CASSLGQGGGYTF.

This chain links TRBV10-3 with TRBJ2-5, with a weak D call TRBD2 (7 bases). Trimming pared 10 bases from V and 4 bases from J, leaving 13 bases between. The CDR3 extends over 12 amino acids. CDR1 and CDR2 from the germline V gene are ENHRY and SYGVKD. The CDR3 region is CATGGGAETQYF. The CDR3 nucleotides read TGTGCCACCGGCGGGGGCGCAGAGACCCAGTACTTC.

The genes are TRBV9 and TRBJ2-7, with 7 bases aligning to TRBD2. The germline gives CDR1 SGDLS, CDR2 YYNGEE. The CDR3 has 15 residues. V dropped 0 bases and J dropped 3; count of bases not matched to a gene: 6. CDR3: CASSVGAGLFYEQYF. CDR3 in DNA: TGTGCCAGCAGCGTAGGAGCGGGGCTCTTCTACGAGCAGTACTTC.

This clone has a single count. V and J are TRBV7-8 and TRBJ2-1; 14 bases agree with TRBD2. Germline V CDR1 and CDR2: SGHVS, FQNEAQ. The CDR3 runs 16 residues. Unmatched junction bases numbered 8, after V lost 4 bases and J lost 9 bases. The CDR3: CASSSTGTSGSGEQFF. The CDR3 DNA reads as TGTGCCAGCAGCTCCACCGGGACTAGCGGGAGTGGTGAGCAGTTCTTC.

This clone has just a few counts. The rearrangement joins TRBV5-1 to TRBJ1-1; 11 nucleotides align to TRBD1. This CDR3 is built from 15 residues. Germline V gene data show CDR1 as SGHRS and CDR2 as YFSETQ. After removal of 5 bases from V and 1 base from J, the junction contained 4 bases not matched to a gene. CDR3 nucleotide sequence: TGCGCCAGCAGGTCTGGACAGGGGGCGAACACTGAAGCTTTCTTT. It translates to CASRSGQGANTEAFF.

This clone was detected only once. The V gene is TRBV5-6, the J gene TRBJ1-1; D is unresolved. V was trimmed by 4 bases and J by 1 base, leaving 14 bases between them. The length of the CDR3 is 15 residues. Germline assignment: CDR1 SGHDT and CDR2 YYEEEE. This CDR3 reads CASSRVVDSNTEAFF. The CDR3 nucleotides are TGTGCCAGCAGCCGGGTTGTCGATTCGAACACTGAAGCTTTCTTT.

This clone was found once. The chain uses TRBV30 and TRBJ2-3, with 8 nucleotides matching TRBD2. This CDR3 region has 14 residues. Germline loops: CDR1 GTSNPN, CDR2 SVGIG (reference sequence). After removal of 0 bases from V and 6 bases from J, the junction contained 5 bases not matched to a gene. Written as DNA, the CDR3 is TGTGCCTGGAGTGTAAACGGGAGGGGGGATACGCAGTATTTT. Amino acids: CAWSVNGRGDTQYF.

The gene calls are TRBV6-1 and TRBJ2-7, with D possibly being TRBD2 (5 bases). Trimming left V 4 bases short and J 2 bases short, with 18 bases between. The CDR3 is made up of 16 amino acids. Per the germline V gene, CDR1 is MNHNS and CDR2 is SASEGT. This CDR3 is CASSVTLGLGTYEQYF. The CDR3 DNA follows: TGTGCCAGCAGTGTCACCCTTGGACTGGGAACCTACGAGCAGTACTTC.

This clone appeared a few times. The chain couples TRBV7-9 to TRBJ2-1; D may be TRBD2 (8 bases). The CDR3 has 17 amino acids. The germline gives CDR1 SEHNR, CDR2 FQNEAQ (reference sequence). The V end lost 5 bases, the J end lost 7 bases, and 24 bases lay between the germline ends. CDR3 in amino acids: CASSQDRASGPTNEQFF. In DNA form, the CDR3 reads TGTGCCAGCAGCCAAGACAGGGCTAGCGGGCCCACGAATGAGCAGTTCTTC.

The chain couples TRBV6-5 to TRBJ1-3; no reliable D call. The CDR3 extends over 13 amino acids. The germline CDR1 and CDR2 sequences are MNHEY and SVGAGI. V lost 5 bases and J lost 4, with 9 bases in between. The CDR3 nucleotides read TGTGCCAGCAGTCTACCGGGAGGAAACACCATATATTTT. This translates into CASSLPGGNTIYF.

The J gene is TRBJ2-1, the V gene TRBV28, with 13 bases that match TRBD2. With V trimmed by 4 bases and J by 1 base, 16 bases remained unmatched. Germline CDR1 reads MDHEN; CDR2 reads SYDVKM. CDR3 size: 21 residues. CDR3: CASSSQTSGRAVVLSYNEQFF. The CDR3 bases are TGTGCCAGCAGTTCCCAAACTAGCGGGAGGGCCGTAGTTTTATCCTACAATGAGCAGTTCTTC.

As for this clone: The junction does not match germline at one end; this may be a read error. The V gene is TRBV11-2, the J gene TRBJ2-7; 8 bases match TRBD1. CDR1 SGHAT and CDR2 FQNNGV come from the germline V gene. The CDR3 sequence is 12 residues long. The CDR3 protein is CASSQADREINF. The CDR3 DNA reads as TGTGCCAGCAGTCAAGCGGACAGGGAGATAAACTTC.

CDR3: CASSLDRGEPLQYF. The CDR3 nucleotides are TGTGCCAGCAGCTTAGATCGGGGTGAGCCGCTTCAGTACTTC. This chain links TRBV11-2 with TRBJ2-4, with D possibly matching TRBD2 (5 bases). This CDR3 has 14 amino acids. The germline V gene has CDR1 SGHAT and CDR2 FQNNGV. V lost 0 bases to trimming and J lost 11 bases, with 14 bases between them.

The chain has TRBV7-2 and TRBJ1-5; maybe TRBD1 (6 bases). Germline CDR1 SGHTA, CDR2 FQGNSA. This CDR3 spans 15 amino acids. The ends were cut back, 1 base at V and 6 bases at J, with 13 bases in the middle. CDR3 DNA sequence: TGTGCCAGCAGCTTAGTAGGGGGGGGTAGTCAGCCCCAGCATTTT. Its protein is CASSLVGGGSQPQHF.

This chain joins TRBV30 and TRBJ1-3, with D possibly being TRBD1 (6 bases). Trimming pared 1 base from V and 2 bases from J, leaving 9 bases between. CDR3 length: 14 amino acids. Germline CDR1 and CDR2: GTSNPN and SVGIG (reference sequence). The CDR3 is CAWSARTAGNTIYF. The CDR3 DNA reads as TGTGCCTGGAGTGCTCGGACAGCTGGAAACACCATATATTTT.

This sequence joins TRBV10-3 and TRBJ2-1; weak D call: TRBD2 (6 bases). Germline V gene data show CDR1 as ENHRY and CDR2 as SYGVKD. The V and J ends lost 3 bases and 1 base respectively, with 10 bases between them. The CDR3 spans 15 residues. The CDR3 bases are TGTGCCATCAGTGACTTGGGGGGATCCTACAATGAGCAGTTCTTC. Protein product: CAISDLGGSYNEQFF.

The CDR3 is CASSLPAGGTANEKLFF. Here the CDR3 DNA reads TGTGCCAGCAGCTTACCGGCAGGGGGCACAGCTAATGAAAAACTGTTTTTT. The chain couples TRBV7-2 to TRBJ1-4; 8 positions agree with TRBD1. This CDR3 contains 17 residues. Germline CDR1 SGHTA, CDR2 FQGNSA. The junction had 8 bases not matched to a gene; V was cut back by 2 bases and J by 3 bases.

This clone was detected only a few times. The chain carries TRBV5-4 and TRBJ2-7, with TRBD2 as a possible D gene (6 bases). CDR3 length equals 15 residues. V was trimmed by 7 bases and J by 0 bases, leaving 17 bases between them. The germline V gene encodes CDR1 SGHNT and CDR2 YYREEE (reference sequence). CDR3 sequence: CASSSWGSGSYEQYF. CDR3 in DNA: TGTGCCAGCTCCTCTTGGGGTAGCGGCTCCTACGAGCAGTACTTC.

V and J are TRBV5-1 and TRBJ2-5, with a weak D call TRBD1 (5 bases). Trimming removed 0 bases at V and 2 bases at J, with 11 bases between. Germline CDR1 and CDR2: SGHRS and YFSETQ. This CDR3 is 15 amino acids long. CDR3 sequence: CASSLGRQSQETQYF. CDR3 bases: TGCGCCAGCAGCTTGGGGCGACAGTCACAAGAGACCCAGTACTTC.

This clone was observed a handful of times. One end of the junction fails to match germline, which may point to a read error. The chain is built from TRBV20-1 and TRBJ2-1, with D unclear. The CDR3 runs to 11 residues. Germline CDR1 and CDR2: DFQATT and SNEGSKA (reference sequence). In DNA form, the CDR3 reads TGCAGTGCCAGAGGAGCTGTCGAGCAGTTCTTC. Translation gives CSARGAVEQFF.

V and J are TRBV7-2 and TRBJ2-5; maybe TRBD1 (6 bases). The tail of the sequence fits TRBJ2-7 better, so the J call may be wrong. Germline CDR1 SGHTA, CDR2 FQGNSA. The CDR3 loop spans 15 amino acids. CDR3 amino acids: CASSLAWDTSYEQYF. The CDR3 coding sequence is TGTGCCAGCAGCTTAGCGTGGGACACATCCTACGAGCAGTACTTC.